Shown below are 28 T cell receptor beta chains from a single sample sequenced in a study of glioma-infiltrating T cells after dendritic cell vaccination. Time point described: after dendritic cell vaccination, including at tumor progression/relapse. Some clones are missing from TCRdb's copy, which holds only in-frame ones; the method was immunoSEQ multiplex PCR. The sample carries fewer than 95,000 clones, 85% recorded once. Sequencing used blood, obtained after dendritic cell vaccination. These receptors all stem from a human donor with glioblastoma.

The gene calls are TRBV15 and TRBJ1-1; tentative D call: TRBD1 (5 bases). The germline CDR1 and CDR2 sequences are LNHNV and YYDKDF (reference sequence). The germline V and J ends were trimmed by 3 bases and 11 bases, with 22 bases remaining between them. The length of the CDR3 is 15 residues. The CDR3 sequence: CATSSWGDDQRRAFF. CDR3 DNA sequence: TGTGCCACCAGCAGCTGGGGGGACGACCAAAGGCGGGCTTTCTTT.

This clone was found once. This sequence joins TRBV6-5 and TRBJ2-1; the D gene is possibly TRBD2 (5 bases). In germline, CDR1 is MNHEY, CDR2 SVGAGI. V was shortened by 2 bases and J by 7 bases, with 12 bases between the two germline ends. This CDR3 spans 14 amino acids. CDR3 in amino acids: CASSYEGRGNEQFF. CDR3 in DNA: TGTGCCAGCAGTTACGAAGGGAGAGGAAATGAGCAGTTCTTC.

This clone was detected once. The chain carries TRBV15 and TRBJ1-5; D perhaps matches TRBD1 (5 bases). Germline V gene sequence: CDR1 LNHNV, CDR2 YYDKDF (reference sequence). The V end was cut by 0 bases, the J end by 5 bases, with 8 bases between. The CDR3 spans 14 residues. CDR3 amino acids: CATSREQGHQPQHF. For the CDR3, the DNA is TGTGCCACCAGCAGAGAGCAGGGCCATCAGCCCCAGCATTTT.

This sequence joins TRBV5-4 and TRBJ2-5, with TRBD2 as a possible D gene (7 bases). Per the germline V gene, CDR1 is SGHNT and CDR2 is YYREEE (reference sequence). V was cut by 3 bases and J by 4 bases, with 16 bases left in between. The CDR3 sequence is 15 residues long. The CDR3 loop is CASSSTLGGPETQYF. For the CDR3, the DNA is TGTGCCAGCAGCTCCACCTTGGGGGGGCCAGAGACCCAGTACTTC.

The chain employs TRBV2 and TRBJ1-5; 10 bases agree with TRBD1. CDR1 is SNHLY and CDR2 is FYNNEI in the germline V gene. There are 17 residues in the CDR3. V trimming: 7 bases; J trimming: 0 bases; junction bases outside the gene matches: 9. The CDR3 protein is CASNRDRGPYSNQPQHF. As DNA, the CDR3 is TGTGCCAGCAATCGGGACAGGGGCCCCTATAGCAATCAGCCCCAGCATTTT.

This chain uses TRBV4-1 with TRBJ2-5; TRBD1 might be the D (6 bases). V was trimmed by 0 bases and J by 5 bases, leaving 13 bases between them. This CDR3 has 15 amino acids. The germline V gene has CDR1 MGHRA and CDR2 YSYEKL. CDR3 loop: CASSQDIPRGETQYF. The DNA of the CDR3 is TGCGCCAGCAGCCAAGATATACCGAGGGGGGAGACCCAGTACTTC.

This clone showed up just once. The rearrangement uses TRBV7-8 and TRBJ2-7, with D possibly matching TRBD2 (5 bases). V lost 5 bases and J 5 bases, leaving 19 bases between the germline ends. This CDR3 contains 15 residues. Germline lookup yields CDR1 SGHVS and CDR2 FQNEAQ. CDR3 nucleotides: TGTGCCAGCAGCCTTCCTACCGGCGGGTTGAACGAGCAGTACTTC. It encodes CASSLPTGGLNEQYF.

The chain has TRBV7-8 and TRBJ1-1; weak D call: TRBD1 (6 bases). V lost 9 bases to trimming and J lost 1 base, with 15 bases between them. This CDR3 is 14 amino acids long. In germline, CDR1 is SGHVS, CDR2 FQNEAQ. For the CDR3, the DNA is TGTGCCAGTAGTAGGCGGACAGCGAACACTGAAGCTTTCTTT. This encodes CASSRRTANTEAFF.

This rearrangement joins TRBV4-2 to TRBJ2-5, with 8 bases aligning to TRBD2. V shed 5 bases and J 1 base; nucleotides not matched to a gene: 9. This CDR3 has 16 residues. Germline assignment: CDR1 LGHNA and CDR2 YNFKEQ. CDR3 sequence (DNA): TGTGCCAGCAGCTTCCGGGGGGGCGAGGTCCAAGAGACCCAGTACTTC. Its protein is CASSFRGGEVQETQYF.

V usage is TRBV2 and J usage is TRBJ2-7; 8 bases map to TRBD1. J was trimmed by 3 bases and V by 3 bases; bases with no gene match: 7. There are 15 residues in the CDR3. Germline CDR1 SNHLY, CDR2 FYNNEI. The CDR3 reads CASSERQGTIYEQYF. CDR3 bases: TGTGCCAGCAGTGAGCGACAGGGGACGATCTACGAGCAGTACTTC.

The DNA for the CDR3 is TGTGCCAGCGAGGTAGCGGGAGGGCGGCGGGAGCAGTACTTC. As protein: CASEVAGGRREQYF. The chain is built from TRBV6-1 and TRBJ2-7, with 11 bases fitting TRBD2. V trimming: 8 bases; J trimming: 7 bases; junction bases outside the gene matches: 10. The CDR3 consists of 14 residues. Germline V gene lookup returns CDR1 MNHNS and CDR2 SASEGT.

This clone came up a few times. The chain couples TRBV5-6 to TRBJ2-7; D is unclear. Germline-derived CDR1 and CDR2 are SGHDT and YYEEEE. V was shortened by 0 bases and J by 4 bases, with 11 bases between the two germline ends. The CDR3 is made up of 14 amino acids. CDR3 protein: CASSLVYSLYEQYF. As DNA, the CDR3 is TGTGCCAGCAGCTTGGTCTATTCCTTATACGAGCAGTACTTC.

The chain couples TRBV30 to TRBJ1-4, with 7 bases matching TRBD1. V lost 1 base to trimming and J lost 2 bases; unmatched junction nucleotides: 10. Germline CDR1 reads GTSNPN; CDR2 reads SVGIG (reference sequence). The CDR3 has 17 amino acids. CDR3 loop: CAWSGSGTVGTNEKLFF. The DNA for the CDR3 is TGTGCCTGGAGTGGTTCCGGGACAGTAGGGACTAATGAAAAACTGTTTTTT. The variable domain in full, with the rest retrieved from reference TRBV30 and TRBJ1-4, is SQTIHQWPATLVQPVGSPLSLECTVEGTSNPNLYWYRQAAGRGLQLLFYSVGIGQISSEVPQNLSASRPQDRQFILSSKKLLLSDSGFYLCAWSGSGTVGTNEKLFFGSGTQLSVL.

The genes are TRBV27 and TRBJ1-5, with D hard to call. Germline V gives CDR1 MNHEY, CDR2 SMNVEV (reference sequence). The CDR3 covers 14 residues. V shed 6 bases and J shed 4 bases, with 13 bases lying between them. The chain's CDR3 is CASSHGSENQPQHF. The CDR3 region has the DNA TGTGCCAGCAGCCACGGCAGCGAGAATCAGCCCCAGCATTTT.

V usage is TRBV5-1 and J usage is TRBJ2-2; D is undetermined. This CDR3 spans 16 amino acids. Germline V gives CDR1 SGHRS, CDR2 YFSETQ. Trimming shortened V by 1 base and J by 2 bases, and 12 bases separated the two germline ends. Written as DNA, the CDR3 is TGCGCCAGCAGCTTGTCGACTCTGGGTAACACCGGGGAGCTGTTTTTT. The encoded protein is CASSLSTLGNTGELFF.

This clone has a handful of counts. Here the CDR3 reads CASSQEGAALYGYTF. The CDR3 DNA reads as TGTGCCAGCAGCCAAGAAGGGGCAGCATTGTACGGCTACACCTTC. The chain carries TRBV4-2 and TRBJ1-2; the D gene is possibly TRBD1 (5 bases). The V end was cut by 0 bases, the J end by 8 bases, with 16 bases between. The CDR3 is 15 residues long. CDR1 and CDR2 (germline): LGHNA, YNFKEQ.

The V and J genes are TRBV5-1 and TRBJ2-5, with D unclear. This CDR3 is 15 amino acids long. Per germline, CDR1 SGHRS and CDR2 YFSETQ. V gave up 1 base and J gave up 5 bases, with 15 bases separating them. The CDR3 bases are TGCGCCAGCAGCTTGAGAGGTGGCACTCCGGAGACCCAGTACTTC. Protein product: CASSLRGGTPETQYF.

The CDR3, as DNA: TGTGCCAGCAGCCAACAGGGGGGGGCCAAAAACATTCAGTACTTC. This gives the protein CASSQQGGAKNIQYF. The chain couples TRBV7-9 to TRBJ2-4; tentatively, D is TRBD1 (8 bases). Germline lookup yields CDR1 SEHNR and CDR2 FQNEAQ (reference sequence). The CDR3 has 15 amino acids. Trimming removed 5 bases at V and 1 base at J, with 12 bases between.

Concerning this clone: At the DNA level, this CDR3 is encoded by other sequences in the same sample as well. This chain uses TRBV7-3 with TRBJ2-7; D possibly corresponds to TRBD2 (6 bases). Germline assignment: CDR1 SGHTA and CDR2 FQGTGA. V lost 5 bases, J lost 2 bases, and 16 bases lay in between. CDR3 length: 15 residues. The CDR3 loop reads CASSPGGTGTYEQYF. The CDR3 DNA reads TGTGCCAGCAGCCCAGGCGGGACTGGCACCTACGAGCAGTACTTC. Combining the CDR3 with reference TRBV7-3 and TRBJ2-7 gives the whole variable domain GAGVSQTPSNKVTEKGKYVELRCDPISGHTALYWYRQSLGQGPEFLIYFQGTGAADDSGLPNDRFFAVRPEGSVSTLKIQRTERGDSAVYLCASSPGGTGTYEQYFGPGTRLTVT.

The count of this clone is one. The gene calls are TRBV7-9 and TRBJ2-3; D gene ambiguous. Germline V CDR1 and CDR2: SEHNR, FQNEAQ (reference sequence). The CDR3 totals 16 residues. V lost 0 bases and J lost 0, with 10 bases in between. CDR3 region: CASSLAGGSSTDTQYF. The CDR3 nucleotides read TGTGCCAGCAGCTTAGCTGGCGGTTCCAGCACAGATACGCAGTATTTT.

The chain combines TRBV4-1 with TRBJ2-3, with 9 bases aligning to TRBD2. Trimming took 2 bases from V and 2 from J; bases not matched to a gene: 5. This CDR3 comprises 16 residues. Germline loops: CDR1 MGHRA, CDR2 YSYEKL. The CDR3 region is CASSQLRLADTDTQYF. In DNA form, the CDR3 reads TGCGCCAGCAGCCAACTCAGACTAGCGGACACAGATACGCAGTATTTT.

The chain couples TRBV18 to TRBJ1-4; 8 bases are shared with TRBD1. Germline V CDR1 and CDR2: KGHSH, LQKENI. The CDR3 spans 15 residues. J gave up 7 bases and V 5 bases, and 9 bases lay outside the gene matches. In DNA form, the CDR3 reads TGTGCCAGCTCATCGACCAGGGGGCTCGGTGAAAAACTGTTTTTT. The encoded protein is CASSSTRGLGEKLFF.

The J gene is TRBJ2-2, the V gene TRBV4-1; 9 nucleotides match TRBD2. CDR1 and CDR2 (germline): MGHRA, YSYEKL. The V gene end was trimmed by 2 bases and the J gene end by 6 bases; junction bases not matched to a gene: 19. There are 20 residues in the CDR3. CDR3 DNA: TGCGCCAGCAGCCAACTACCGGGACTAGCAGGGTCCCTCGCCGCCGGGGAGCTGTTTTTT. Translated, it gives CASSQLPGLAGSLAAGELFF.

The gene calls are TRBV7-2 and TRBJ2-7; TRBD2 might be the D (6 bases). Germline V gene sequence: CDR1 SGHTA, CDR2 FQGNSA. The CDR3 loop spans 17 amino acids. V shed 5 bases and J shed 5 bases, with 25 bases lying between them. Here the CDR3 reads CASSISPLGGRNNEQYF. CDR3 in DNA: TGTGCCAGCAGCATCTCCCCCCTCGGGGGACGAAACAACGAGCAGTACTTC.

This clone appeared once. This sequence joins TRBV2 and TRBJ2-6; D not certain. This CDR3 region has 15 residues. V lost 4 bases and J 0 bases, leaving 7 bases between the germline ends. CDR1 is SNHLY and CDR2 is FYNNEI in the germline V gene. This CDR3 is CASSVSLSGANVLTF. The CDR3 DNA is TGTGCCAGCAGTGTATCCCTCTCTGGGGCCAACGTCCTGACTTTC.

This chain links TRBV4-2 with TRBJ2-1; TRBD1 matches 11 bases. The CDR3 is 15 residues long. V lost 4 bases and J lost 3; bases outside the gene matches: 2. Germline CDR1 and CDR2: LGHNA and YNFKEQ. This CDR3 reads CASSLGTGGYNEQFF. CDR3 nucleotide sequence: TGTGCCAGCAGCCTTGGGACAGGGGGCTACAATGAGCAGTTCTTC.

The V and J genes are TRBV6-1 and TRBJ1-2; D might be TRBD1 (6 bases). Germline V gene data show CDR1 as MNHNS and CDR2 as SASEGT. This CDR3 spans 14 amino acids. Trimming took off 5 bases at V and 0 bases at J, with 10 bases between the two ends. CDR3 sequence (DNA): TGTGCCAGCAGTAGGGGGGGGGCTAACTATGGCTACACCTTC. Translating gives CASSRGGANYGYTF.

V gene TRBV9 combines with J gene TRBJ2-1, with D possibly matching TRBD2 (5 bases). This CDR3 is 11 amino acids long. Germline V gene lookup returns CDR1 SGDLS and CDR2 YYNGEE. With 4 bases removed from V and 10 bases from J, the gap between germline ends came to 9 bases. CDR3 sequence (DNA): TGTGCCAGCAGCTCCCTAGCCGAGCAGTTCTTC. Protein product: CASSSLAEQFF.